One T cell receptor (beta chain) is described in this entry. What it recognizes is unknown. The sample comes from a study of T cells in placental villitis. Study-wide findings and caveats: CMV-specific clones were more frequent in CMV cases than villitis of unknown etiology. Small decidual contamination means some T cells, especially in controls, may be decidual.

Five infectious villitis placentae: four cytomegalovirus, one Toxoplasma gondii. Between the trimmed V and J ends, which lost 3 bases and 0 bases, there was a span of 10 bases. The CDR3 is made up of 15 amino acids. Germline V gene lookup returns CDR1 MDHEN and CDR2 SYDVKM. This was the immunoSEQ v4 assay. TCRdb's copy holds only in-frame clones and misses some; the assay was immunoSEQ multiplex PCR. The sample holds 6,000 to 6,500 clones; 78% are singletons and the top ten take 8% to 10%. V and J are TRBV28 and TRBJ2-3; maybe TRBD2 (6 bases). Material for sequencing was placental tissue containing maternal and fetal cells. The receptor's source is a human patient with infectious villitis; the placental T cells may come from both mother and fetus. CDR3 protein: CASSLGGESTDTQYF. Written as DNA, the CDR3 is TGTGCCAGCAGTTTGGGCGGGGAGAGCACAGATACGCAGTATTTT.